The T cell receptor (beta chain) described here comes from a study of cytomegalovirus exposure and HLA in healthy donors. CDR3 length: 16 residues. The germline V gene encodes CDR1 SGDLS and CDR2 YYNGEE. Trimming removed 1 base from V and 0 bases from J, with 8 bases in between. General observations from the study: Being productive about 87% or about 30% of the time was typical of most TCR beta V segments in an earlier analysis. In presence/absence analyses, roughly uniform sequencing depth across donors was assumed. When analyzed later, the rates of TCR association showed variation by HLA locus, with DRB1 the most and HLA-C the fewest.

60 Vbeta and 13 Jbeta primers were used in PCR. Some clones are missing from TCRdb's copy, which holds only in-frame ones; the method was immunoSEQ multiplex PCR. The data show about 130,000 clones, 60% to 85% seen once. This clone came up a few times. Its antigen is currently unknown. The TCR sequence derives from a man over 45 in good health and CMV-seronegative. The chain joins TRBV9 to TRBJ1-6, with a tentative D call TRBD1 (5 bases). The sequenced material came from PBMCs. CDR3 protein: CASSVQGSSYNSPLHF. CDR3 DNA: TGTGCCAGCAGCGTACAGGGAAGCTCCTATAATTCACCCCTCCACTTT. Full variable domain (remainder filled in from reference TRBV9 and TRBJ1-6): DSGVTQTPKHLITATGQRVTLRCSPRSGDLSVYWYQQSLDQGLQFLIQYYNGEERAKGNILERFSAQQFPDLHSELNLSSLELGDSALYFCASSVQGSSYNSPLHFGNGTRLTVT.